The rows below give T cell receptor beta chains drawn from one sample of a study of blood T cells in healthy people across ages. TCRdb reanalysed the 5' RACE reads using MiXCR and keeps one entry per CDR3 protein. The table lists over 1.5 million distinct CDR3 sequences, 49% of them singletons. The sequenced material came from blood. These receptors all stem from a middle-aged woman in good health. Both conserved end residues are part of each CDR3. Each record gives: clone size, D gene, J gene, V gene, CDR3 DNA, CDR3 protein. The D gene is left open where the match is weak. The size field is filled for only some rows; it gives once, few, many or a size class.

. | TRBD1 | TRBJ1-5 | TRBV4-1 | TGCGCCAGCAGCCAAGAAAAGGGGGCCCCTAATCAGCCCCAGCATTTT | CASSQEKGAPNQPQHF
. | . | TRBJ2-6 | TRBV24-1 | TGTGCCACGAGACCCGGCTCTGGGGCCAACGTCCTGACTTTC | CATRPGSGANVLTF
few | . | TRBJ1-2 | TRBV28 | TGTGCCAGCAGTTTCCCCAAGTCAGATGGGGGGATCGTGCGCCCTTATTCCCTTAACTATGGCTACACCTTC | CASSFPKSDGGIVRPYSLNYGYTF
few | TRBD2 | TRBJ2-5 | TRBV7-2 | TGTGCCAGCAGCTTATTTCCGAGGGGCGGGGGACAAGAGACCCAGTACTTC | CASSLFPRGGGQETQYF
. | TRBD2 | TRBJ2-5 | TRBV6-2/TRBV6-3 | TGTGCCAGCAGGACGAGGACTAGCGGGGACCAAGGGACCCAGTACTTC | CASRTRTSGDQGTQYF
few | . | TRBJ1-2 | TRBV4-3 | TGCGCCAGCAGCCAATTCGAGGAGCTAAGCGGCTACACCTTC | CASSQFEELSGYTF
many | . | TRBJ2-5 | TRBV7-2 | TGTGCCAGCAGCCGACAGATCCAAGAGACCCAGTACTTC | CASSRQIQETQYF
. | . | TRBJ2-4 | TRBV11-1 | TGTGCCAGCAGCAAAAGCGATGCGGGCATTCAGTACTTC | CASSKSDAGIQYF
. | TRBD1 | TRBJ2-6 | TRBV7-2 | TGTGCCAGCAGCTCCATTTCCGACAGGGCCGGGGCCAACGTCCTGACTTTC | CASSSISDRAGANVLTF
. | . | TRBJ2-7 | TRBV7-8 | TGTGCCAGCAGCTTAGTGTATGCCTACGAGCAGTACTTC | CASSLVYAYEQYF
. | . | TRBJ2-7 | TRBV7-9 | TGTGCCAGCAGCAACAGGGTCGCCTACGAGCAGTACTTC | CASSNRVAYEQYF
few | TRBD2 | TRBJ2-5 | TRBV7-2 | TGTGCCAGCAGTTTTAGTGGGGTTAGCGGGGGAACTTCGTACTTC | CASSFSGVSGGTSYF
few | TRBD2 | TRBJ2-7 | TRBV20-1 | TGCAGTGCTAGCGGCTTAGCGGGGAGGTCCTCCTACGAGCAGTACTTC | CSASGLAGRSSYEQYF
. | TRBD1 | TRBJ2-5 | TRBV29-1 | TGCAGCGTTGAAGATGGGACAGGGGGGTTGTACTTC | CSVEDGTGGLYF
few | . | TRBJ2-5 | TRBV6-1 | TGTGCCAGCAGTGAAGCGATAGGTTCGAAGACCCAGTACTTC | CASSEAIGSKTQYF
. | TRBD1 | TRBJ2-7 | TRBV3-1 | TGTACCAGCAGCCAAGTGAGACAGGGACCTTACGAGCAGTACTTC | CTSSQVRQGPYEQYF
. | . | TRBJ2-7 | TRBV5-6 | TGTGCCAGCAGCTTCCGGGGGGCAGGGGATACGGAGCAGTACTTC | CASSFRGAGDTEQYF
. | . | TRBJ2-7 | TRBV7-9 | TGTGCCAGCAGCTTAACTTTATTGAAGACCGAGCAGTACTTC | CASSLTLLKTEQYF
. | . | TRBJ2-7 | TRBV5-1 | TGCGCCAGCAGCTATCAGGGATACCCCTACGAGCAGTACTTC | CASSYQGYPYEQYF
. | TRBD2 | TRBJ2-4 | TRBV5-6 | TGTGCCAGCAGCGTGCTAGCGGAGGGGCCGATAAACATTCAGTACTTC | CASSVLAEGPINIQYF
few | TRBD1 | TRBJ2-7 | TRBV6-5 | TGTGCCAGCAGACGGGGACAGGGGTCCTACGAGCAGTACTTC | CASRRGQGSYEQYF
. | . | TRBJ2-7 | TRBV20-1 | TGCAGTGCTAGGGCGTCCGGAAGCTCCTACGAGCAGTACTTC | CSARASGSSYEQYF
. | . | TRBJ2-7 | TRBV6-2/TRBV6-3 | TGTGCCAGCAGTTACAAGGGGCCCCACTACGAGCAGTACTTC | CASSYKGPHYEQYF
. | . | TRBJ2-5 | TRBV7-2 | TGTGCCAGCAGCCCCGATCCGGCTCGAGAGACCCAGTACTTC | CASSPDPARETQYF
few | TRBD2 | TRBJ2-1 | TRBV3-1 | TGTGCCAGCAGCCATAGCGGGGGTGAATACAATGAGCAGTTCTTC | CASSHSGGEYNEQFF
. | TRBD1 | TRBJ2-3 | TRBV6-6 | TGTGCCAGCAGTGCCCGGGACAGCCTAACAGATACGCAGTATTTT | CASSARDSLTDTQYF
many | . | TRBJ1-5 | TRBV10-3 | TGTGCCATCAGTGAGTCAGGGGATCAGCCCCAGCATTTT | CAISESGDQPQHF
. | . | TRBJ2-7 | TRBV6-2/TRBV6-3 | TGTGCCAGCAGTTACCCCGATCACTCCTACGAGCAGTACTTC | CASSYPDHSYEQYF
. | . | TRBJ2-5 | TRBV20-1 | TGCAGTGCTAAAGATACGACGTCCCAGTACTTC | CSAKDTTSQYF
. | TRBD2 | TRBJ2-1 | TRBV12-3/TRBV12-4 | TGTGCCAGCTTGATCCGGGGACTAGCGGGTTTTTACAATGAGCAGTTCTTC | CASLIRGLAGFYNEQFF
few | . | TRBJ2-1 | TRBV6-2/TRBV6-3 | TGTGCCAGCAGTTACCACAGCCGGGGCCCGAAACAATCTTGGATCAATGAGCAGTTCTTC | CASSYHSRGPKQSWINEQFF
. | . | TRBJ2-1 | TRBV6-1 | TGTGCCAGCAGTAAAACTGAACTCTCCTACAATGAGCAGTTCTTC | CASSKTELSYNEQFF
. | TRBD1 | TRBJ2-3 | TRBV20-1 | TGCAGTGCTTATGACAGGGGCACAGATACGCAGTATTTT | CSAYDRGTDTQYF
few | TRBD1 | TRBJ1-5 | TRBV7-2 | TGTGCCAGCAGCCCGGAGACAGGGGCCTACAATCAGCCCCAGCATTTT | CASSPETGAYNQPQHF
few | TRBD2 | TRBJ2-5 | TRBV6-5 | TGTGCCATCTCACATGGGGGGGGGGAGACCCAGTACTTC | CAISHGGGETQYF
few | . | TRBJ2-5 | TRBV25-1 | TGTGCCAGCAGTGAATCATATGGGGGGACCCAGTACTTC | CASSESYGGTQYF
. | TRBD2 | TRBJ2-1 | TRBV7-2 | TGTGCCAGCATCCCCAGGGCCAAAGCGGGGGTTGAGCAGTTCTTC | CASIPRAKAGVEQFF
. | . | TRBJ2-1 | TRBV14 | TGTGCCAGCAGCCAAGACCATGGGGTCCTGGCCCATGAGCAGTTCTTC | CASSQDHGVLAHEQFF
. | . | TRBJ2-7 | TRBV12-3/TRBV12-4 | TGTGCCAGCAGCTTGGGGGGCTCCCTCTCCGAGCAGTACTTC | CASSLGGSLSEQYF
. | TRBD1 | TRBJ1-3 | TRBV6-5 | TGTGCCAGCAGTTATCGCCGGGACAGGGTTACATCTGGAAACACCATATATTTT | CASSYRRDRVTSGNTIYF
. | . | TRBJ1-2 | TRBV6-6 | TGTGCCAGCAGCTCCCCCGGGGAGAATAACTATGGCTACACCTTC | CASSSPGENNYGYTF
. | TRBD1 | TRBJ2-7 | TRBV5-6 | TGTGCCAGCAGCTTGCCGGGACAGGGAACTCGGGAGCAGTACTTC | CASSLPGQGTREQYF
few | . | TRBJ2-5 | TRBV7-2 | TGTGCCAGCAGCTTTAGACACTCCCAAGAGACCCAGTACTTC | CASSFRHSQETQYF
. | TRBD2 | TRBJ2-1 | TRBV4-2 | TGTGCCAGCAGCCAAGGCCTGCAGGGAAGCGGGGGTTATGAGCAGTTCTTC | CASSQGLQGSGGYEQFF
. | TRBD2 | TRBJ2-7 | TRBV7-8 | TGTGCCAGCAGCTTTTGGGCCGGGACTAGCGACGGCCCCCACTACGAGCAGTACTTC | CASSFWAGTSDGPHYEQYF
. | . | TRBJ2-5 | TRBV5-1 | TGCGCCAGCAGCTTGGTTTCGTGGGGGGAAGAGACCCAGTACTTC | CASSLVSWGEETQYF
. | . | TRBJ1-2 | TRBV7-2 | TGTGCCAGCACCATGGGGGGTCAGGGGCTTTATGGCTACACCTTC | CASTMGGQGLYGYTF
few | TRBD2 | TRBJ2-5 | TRBV27 | TGTGCCAGCAGTTGGACTAGCGGGGGGGCAAATGAGCAGTACTTC | CASSWTSGGANEQYF
. | . | TRBJ2-3 | TRBV28 | TGTGCCAGCGGCCCCAGGACACGGAGTAGCACAGATACGCAGTATTTT | CASGPRTRSSTDTQYF
. | . | TRBJ2-5 | TRBV6-5 | TGTGCCAGCAGTTACCGGCCGGGGCAGGTCGGAGAGACCCAGTACTTC | CASSYRPGQVGETQYF
. | . | TRBJ1-5 | TRBV20-1 | TGCAGTACTAGAGAGGTCAGGGGTCACCAGCCCCAGCATTTT | CSTREVRGHQPQHF
. | . | TRBJ2-1 | TRBV28 | TGTGCCAGCAGTTCGTCACAGACCTTCTCCTACAATGAGCAGTTCTTC | CASSSSQTFSYNEQFF
few | TRBD2 | TRBJ2-7 | TRBV6-2/TRBV6-3 | TGTGCCAGCAGGCGACTAGCGGGCTACGAGCAGTACTTC | CASRRLAGYEQYF
few | TRBD1 | TRBJ2-5 | TRBV24-1 | TGTGCCACCGGAACAGGGGACCAAGAGACCCAGTACTTC | CATGTGDQETQYF
. | . | TRBJ2-1 | TRBV28 | TGTGCCAGCAGTCCTTACAGGGAAACGTACAATGAGCAGTTCTTC | CASSPYRETYNEQFF
. | . | TRBJ1-1 | TRBV11-2 | TGTGCCAGCAGCTCGGGGGGGGTTCGAGGGACTGAAGCTTTCTTT | CASSSGGVRGTEAFF
few | . | TRBJ2-5 | TRBV11-2 | TGTGCCAGCAGTTATACGACAGTGAGACGAGAGACCCAGTACTTC | CASSYTTVRRETQYF
. | TRBD1 | TRBJ2-4 | TRBV20-1 | TGCAGTGTGGACAGGGTTTCAGTAAACATTCAGTACTTC | CSVDRVSVNIQYF
. | TRBD1 | TRBJ2-7 | TRBV28 | TGTGCCAGCATACCCCGGACAGGGCTTTTCGACGAGCAGTACTTC | CASIPRTGLFDEQYF